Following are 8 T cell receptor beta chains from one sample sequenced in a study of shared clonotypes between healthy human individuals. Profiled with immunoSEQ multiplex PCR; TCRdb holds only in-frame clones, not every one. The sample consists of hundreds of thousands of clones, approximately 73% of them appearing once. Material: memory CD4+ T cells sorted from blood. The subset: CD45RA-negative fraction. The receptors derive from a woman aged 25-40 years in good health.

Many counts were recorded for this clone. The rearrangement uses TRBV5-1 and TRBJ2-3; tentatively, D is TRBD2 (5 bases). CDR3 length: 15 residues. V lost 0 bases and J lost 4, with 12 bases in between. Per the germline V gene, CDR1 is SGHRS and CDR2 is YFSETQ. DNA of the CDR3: TGCGCCAGCAGCTTGGGTCTGTCGGGGTCAGATACGCAGTATTTT. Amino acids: CASSLGLSGSDTQYF.

CDR3 sequence: CSVDRAGGSEQYF. CDR3 sequence (DNA): TGCAGCGTTGACCGAGCGGGAGGATCCGAGCAGTACTTC. The J gene is TRBJ2-7, the V gene TRBV29-1; 9 positions agree with TRBD2. This CDR3 spans 13 amino acids. The V segment lost 3 bases and the J segment 6 bases; nucleotides outside the gene matches: 6. The germline V gene has CDR1 SQVTM and CDR2 ANQGSEA.

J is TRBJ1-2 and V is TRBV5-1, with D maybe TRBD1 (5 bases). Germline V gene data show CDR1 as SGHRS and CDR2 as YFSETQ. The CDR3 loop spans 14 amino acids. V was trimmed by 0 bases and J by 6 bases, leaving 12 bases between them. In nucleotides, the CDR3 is TGCGCCAGCAGCTTGGCTGGGGGAGTCGATGGCTACACCTTC. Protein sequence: CASSLAGGVDGYTF.

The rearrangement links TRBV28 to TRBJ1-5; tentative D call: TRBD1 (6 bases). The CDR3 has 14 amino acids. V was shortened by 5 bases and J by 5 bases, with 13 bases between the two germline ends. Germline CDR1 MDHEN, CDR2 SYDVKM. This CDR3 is CASSVPGAYQPQHF. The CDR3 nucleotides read TGTGCCAGCAGTGTCCCAGGGGCTTATCAGCCCCAGCATTTT.

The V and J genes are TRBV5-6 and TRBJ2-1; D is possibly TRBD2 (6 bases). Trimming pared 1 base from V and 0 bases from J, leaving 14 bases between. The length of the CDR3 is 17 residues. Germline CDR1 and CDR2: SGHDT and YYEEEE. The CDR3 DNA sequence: TGTGCCAGCAGCTTGAAAGCGGCTAGCGACTCCTACAATGAGCAGTTCTTC. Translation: CASSLKAASDSYNEQFF.

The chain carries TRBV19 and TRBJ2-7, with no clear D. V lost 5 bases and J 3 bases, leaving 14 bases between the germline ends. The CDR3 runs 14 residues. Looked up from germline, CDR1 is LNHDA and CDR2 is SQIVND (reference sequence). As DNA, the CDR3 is TGTGCCAGTAGTTACGACACGCTTGGCTACGAGCAGTACTTC. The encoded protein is CASSYDTLGYEQYF. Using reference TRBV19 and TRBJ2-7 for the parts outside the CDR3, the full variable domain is DGGITQSPKYLFRKEGQNVTLSCEQNLNHDAMYWYRQDPGQGLRLIYYSQIVNDFQKGDIAEGYSVSREKKESFPLTVTSAQKNPTAFYLCASSYDTLGYEQYFGPGTRLTVT.

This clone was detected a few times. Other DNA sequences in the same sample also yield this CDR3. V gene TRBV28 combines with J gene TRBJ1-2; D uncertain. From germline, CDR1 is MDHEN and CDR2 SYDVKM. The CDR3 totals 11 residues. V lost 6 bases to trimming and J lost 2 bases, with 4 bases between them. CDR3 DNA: TGTGCCAGCAGCCGAAACTATGGCTACACCTTC. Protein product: CASSRNYGYTF.

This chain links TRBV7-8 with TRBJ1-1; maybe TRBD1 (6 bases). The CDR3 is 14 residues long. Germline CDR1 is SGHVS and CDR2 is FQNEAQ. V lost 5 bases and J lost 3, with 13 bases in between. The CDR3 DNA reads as TGTGCCAGCAGCCCTATCAGGGGCCACACTGAAGCTTTCTTT. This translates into CASSPIRGHTEAFF. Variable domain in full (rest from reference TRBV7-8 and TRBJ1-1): GAGVSQSPRYKVAKRGQDVALRCDPISGHVSLFWYQQALGQGPEFLTYFQNEAQLDKSGLPSDRFFAERPEGSVSTLKIQRTQQEDSAVYLCASSPIRGHTEAFFGQGTRLTVV.